This T cell receptor beta chain was obtained from a study of shared clonotypes between healthy human individuals. Study results and caveats: Sorted-subset sequencing, rarefaction showed, was incomplete despite large depth.

This table comes from immunoSEQ multiplex PCR, and its TCRdb copy is limited to in-frame clones, with some not included. This table has around 700,000 clones, 72% appearing once. About this clone itself: No antigen is known for it.

All participating donors were Caucasian adults from Nashville, Tennessee. CDR1 MNHEY and CDR2 SMNVEV come from the germline V gene (reference sequence). The ends were cut back, 3 bases at V and 9 bases at J, with 15 bases in the middle. This CDR3 is built from 13 residues. This receptor was taken from a woman aged 25 to 39 in good health. The sequenced sample consisted of memory CD4+ T cells sorted from blood. Subset noted: CD45RA-negative fraction. V gene TRBV27 combines with J gene TRBJ2-7, with D tentatively TRBD1 or TRBD2 (5 bases each). This chain's CDR3 is CASSFDGATVQYF. The CDR3 DNA is TGTGCCAGCAGTTTCGACGGGGCTACGGTGCAGTACTTC.